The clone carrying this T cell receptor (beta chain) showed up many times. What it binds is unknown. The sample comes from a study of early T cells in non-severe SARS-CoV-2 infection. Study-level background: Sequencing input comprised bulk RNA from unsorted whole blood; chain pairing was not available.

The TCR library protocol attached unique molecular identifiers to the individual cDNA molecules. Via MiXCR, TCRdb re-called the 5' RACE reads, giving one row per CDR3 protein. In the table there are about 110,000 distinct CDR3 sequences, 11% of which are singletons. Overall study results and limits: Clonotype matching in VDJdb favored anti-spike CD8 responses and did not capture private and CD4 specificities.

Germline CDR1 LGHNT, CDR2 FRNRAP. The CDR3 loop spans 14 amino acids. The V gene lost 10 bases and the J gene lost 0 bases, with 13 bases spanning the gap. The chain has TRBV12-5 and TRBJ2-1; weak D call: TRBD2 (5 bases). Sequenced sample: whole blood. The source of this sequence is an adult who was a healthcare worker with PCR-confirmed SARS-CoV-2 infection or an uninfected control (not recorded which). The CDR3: CATTFGDSYNEQFF. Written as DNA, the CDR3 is TGTGCTACCACCTTCGGGGACTCCTACAATGAGCAGTTCTTC.